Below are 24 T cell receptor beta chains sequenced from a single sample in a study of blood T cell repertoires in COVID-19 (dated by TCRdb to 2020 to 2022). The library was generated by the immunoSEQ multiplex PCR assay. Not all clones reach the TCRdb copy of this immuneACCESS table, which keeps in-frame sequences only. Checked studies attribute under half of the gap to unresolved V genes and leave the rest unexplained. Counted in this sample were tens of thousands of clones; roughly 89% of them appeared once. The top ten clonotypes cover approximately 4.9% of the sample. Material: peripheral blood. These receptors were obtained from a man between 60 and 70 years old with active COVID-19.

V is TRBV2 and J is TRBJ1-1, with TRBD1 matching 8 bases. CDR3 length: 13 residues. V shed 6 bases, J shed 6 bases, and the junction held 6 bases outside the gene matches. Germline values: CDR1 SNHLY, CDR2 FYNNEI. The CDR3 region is CASSWDRSAEAFF. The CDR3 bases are TGTGCCAGCAGCTGGGACAGGTCTGCTGAAGCTTTCTTT.

The CDR3 DNA reads TGTGCCAGCAGCCGACGCATTAGCGGGAGAGGTTACAATGAGCAGTTCTTC. This translates into CASSRRISGRGYNEQFF. The chain couples TRBV4-2 to TRBJ2-1, with TRBD2 matching over 9 bases. V was clipped by 4 bases and J by 4 bases; unmatched bases: 11. Germline CDR1 and CDR2: LGHNA and YNFKEQ. The CDR3 extends over 17 amino acids.

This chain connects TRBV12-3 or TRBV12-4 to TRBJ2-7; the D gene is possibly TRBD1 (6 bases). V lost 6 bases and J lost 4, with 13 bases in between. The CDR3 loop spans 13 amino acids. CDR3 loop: CASRTSGAYEQYF. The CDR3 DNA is TGTGCCAGCAGGACCTCAGGGGCTTACGAGCAGTACTTC.

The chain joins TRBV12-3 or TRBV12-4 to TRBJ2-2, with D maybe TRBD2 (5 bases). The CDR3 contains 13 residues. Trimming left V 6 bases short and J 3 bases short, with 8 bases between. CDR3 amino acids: CASRGRDTGELFF. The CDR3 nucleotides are TGTGCCAGCAGGGGGAGAGACACCGGGGAGCTGTTTTTT.

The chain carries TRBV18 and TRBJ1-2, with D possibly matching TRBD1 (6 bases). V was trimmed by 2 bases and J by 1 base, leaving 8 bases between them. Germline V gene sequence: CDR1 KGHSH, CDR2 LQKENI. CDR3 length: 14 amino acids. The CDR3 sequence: CASSPGDINYGYTF. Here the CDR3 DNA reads TGTGCCAGCTCACCAGGGGACATTAACTATGGCTACACCTTC. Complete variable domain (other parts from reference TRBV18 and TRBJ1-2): NAGVMQNPRHLVRRRGQEARLRCSPMKGHSHVYWYRQLPEEGLKFMVYLQKENIIDESGMPKERFSAEFPKEGPSILRIQQVVRGDSAAYFCASSPGDINYGYTFGSGTRLTVV.

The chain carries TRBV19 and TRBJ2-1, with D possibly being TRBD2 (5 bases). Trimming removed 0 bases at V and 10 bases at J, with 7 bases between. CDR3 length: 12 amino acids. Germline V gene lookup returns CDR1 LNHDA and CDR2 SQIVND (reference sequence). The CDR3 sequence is CASSIDRREQFF. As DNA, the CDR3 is TGTGCCAGTAGTATAGATAGGAGGGAGCAGTTCTTC.

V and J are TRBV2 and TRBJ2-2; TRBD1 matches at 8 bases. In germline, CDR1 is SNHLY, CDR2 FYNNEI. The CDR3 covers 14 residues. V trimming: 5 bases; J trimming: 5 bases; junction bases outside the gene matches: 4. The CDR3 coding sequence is TGTGCCAGCAGTTGGACAGGGTATACCGGGGAGCTGTTTTTT. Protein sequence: CASSWTGYTGELFF.

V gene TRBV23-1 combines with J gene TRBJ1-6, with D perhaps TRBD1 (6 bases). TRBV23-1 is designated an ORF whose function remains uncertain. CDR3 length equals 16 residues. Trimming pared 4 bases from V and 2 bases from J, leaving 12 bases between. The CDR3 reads CASSLPGAPYNSPLHF. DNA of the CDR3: TGCGCCAGCAGTCTTCCAGGGGCCCCCTATAATTCACCCCTCCACTTT.

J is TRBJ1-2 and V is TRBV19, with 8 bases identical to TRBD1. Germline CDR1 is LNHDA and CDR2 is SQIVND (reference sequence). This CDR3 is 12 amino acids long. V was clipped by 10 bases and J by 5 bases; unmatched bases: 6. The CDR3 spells CATNRGFYGYTF. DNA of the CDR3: TGTGCCACGAACAGGGGGTTTTATGGCTACACCTTC.

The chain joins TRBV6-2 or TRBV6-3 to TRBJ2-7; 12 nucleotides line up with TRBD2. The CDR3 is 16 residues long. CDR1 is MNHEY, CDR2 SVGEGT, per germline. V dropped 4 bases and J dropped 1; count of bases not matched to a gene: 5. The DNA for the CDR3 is TGTGCCAGCAGTTCCCCCGGGACTAGCGGGTCCTACGAGCAGTACTTC. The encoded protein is CASSSPGTSGSYEQYF.

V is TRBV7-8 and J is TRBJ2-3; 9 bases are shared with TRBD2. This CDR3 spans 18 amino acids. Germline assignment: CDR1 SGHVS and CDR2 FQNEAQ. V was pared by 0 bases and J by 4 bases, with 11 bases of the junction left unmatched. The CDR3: CASSLAGESGRPSDTQYF. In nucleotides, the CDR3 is TGTGCCAGCAGCTTAGCGGGGGAAAGCGGGAGGCCATCAGATACGCAGTATTTT.

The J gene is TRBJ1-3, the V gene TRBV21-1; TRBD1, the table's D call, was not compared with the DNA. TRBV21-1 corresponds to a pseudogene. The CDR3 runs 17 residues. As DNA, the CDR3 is TGTGCCAGCAGCAAAGGGGGTGTAGGGGGCTCTGGAAACACCATATATTTT. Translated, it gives CASSKGGVGGSGNTIYF.

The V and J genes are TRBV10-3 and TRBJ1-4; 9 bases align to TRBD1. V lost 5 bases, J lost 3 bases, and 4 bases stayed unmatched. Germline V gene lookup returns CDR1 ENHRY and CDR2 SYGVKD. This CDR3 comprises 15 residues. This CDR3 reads CAISLDRGSNEKLFF. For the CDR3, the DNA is TGTGCCATCAGTTTGGACAGGGGCTCTAATGAAAAACTGTTTTTT.

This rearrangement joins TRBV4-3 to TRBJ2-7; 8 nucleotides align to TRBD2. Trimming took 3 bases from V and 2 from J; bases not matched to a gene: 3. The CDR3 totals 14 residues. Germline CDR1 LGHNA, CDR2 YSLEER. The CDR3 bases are TGCGCCAGCAGCCAGACTAGCGCAACCTACGAGCAGTACTTC. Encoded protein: CASSQTSATYEQYF.

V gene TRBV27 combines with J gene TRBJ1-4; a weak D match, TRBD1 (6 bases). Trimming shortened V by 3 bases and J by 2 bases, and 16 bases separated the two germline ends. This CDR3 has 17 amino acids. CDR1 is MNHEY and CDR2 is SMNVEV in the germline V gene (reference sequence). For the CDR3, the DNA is TGTGCCAGCAGTTTCTCCGGTTGGGACACGACTAATGAAAAACTGTTTTTT. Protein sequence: CASSFSGWDTTNEKLFF.

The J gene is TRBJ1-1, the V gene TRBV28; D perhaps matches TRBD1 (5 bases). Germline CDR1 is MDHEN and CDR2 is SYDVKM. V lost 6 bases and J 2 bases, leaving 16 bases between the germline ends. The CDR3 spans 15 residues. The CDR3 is CASSPSGTPNTEAFF. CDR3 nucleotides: TGTGCCAGCAGCCCCTCCGGGACTCCAAACACTGAAGCTTTCTTT.

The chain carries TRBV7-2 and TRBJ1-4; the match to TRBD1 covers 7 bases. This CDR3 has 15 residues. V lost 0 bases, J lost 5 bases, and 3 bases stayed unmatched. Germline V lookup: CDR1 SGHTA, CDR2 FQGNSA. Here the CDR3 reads CASSLAGGENEKLFF. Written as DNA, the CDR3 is TGTGCCAGCAGCTTAGCAGGGGGCGAGAATGAAAAACTGTTTTTT.

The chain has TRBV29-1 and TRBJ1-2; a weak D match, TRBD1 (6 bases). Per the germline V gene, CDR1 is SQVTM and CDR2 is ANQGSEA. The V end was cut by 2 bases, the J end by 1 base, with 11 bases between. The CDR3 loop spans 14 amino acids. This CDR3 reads CSVELAGVNYGYTF. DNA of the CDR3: TGCAGCGTTGAACTCGCAGGGGTTAACTATGGCTACACCTTC.

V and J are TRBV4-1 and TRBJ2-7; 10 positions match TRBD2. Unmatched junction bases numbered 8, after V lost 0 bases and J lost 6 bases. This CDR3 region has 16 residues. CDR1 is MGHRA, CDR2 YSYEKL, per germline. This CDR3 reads CASSQDHGAGGGEQYF. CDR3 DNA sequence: TGCGCCAGCAGCCAAGATCATGGAGCGGGAGGGGGCGAGCAGTACTTC.

CDR3 in amino acids: CASSFSGMTRPDTQYF. The CDR3 nucleotides read TGTGCCAGCAGCTTTAGCGGAATGACCAGGCCAGATACGCAGTATTTT. V gene TRBV5-4 combines with J gene TRBJ2-3; maybe TRBD2 (6 bases). V lost 2 bases and J 4 bases, leaving 17 bases between the germline ends. The CDR3 runs 16 residues. Looked up from germline, CDR1 is SGHNT and CDR2 is YYREEE (reference sequence).

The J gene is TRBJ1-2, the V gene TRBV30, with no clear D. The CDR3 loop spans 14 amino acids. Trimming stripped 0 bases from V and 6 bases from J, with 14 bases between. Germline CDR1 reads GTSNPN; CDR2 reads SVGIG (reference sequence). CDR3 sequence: CAWSVLAGRDGYTF. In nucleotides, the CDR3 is TGTGCCTGGAGTGTTTTAGCGGGGAGGGATGGCTACACCTTC.

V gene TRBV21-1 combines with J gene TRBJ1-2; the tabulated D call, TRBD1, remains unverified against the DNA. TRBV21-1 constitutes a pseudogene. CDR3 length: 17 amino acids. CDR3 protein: CASSKVVRTGQRYGYTF. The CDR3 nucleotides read TGTGCCAGCAGCAAAGTGGTGAGGACAGGTCAGAGATATGGCTACACCTTC.

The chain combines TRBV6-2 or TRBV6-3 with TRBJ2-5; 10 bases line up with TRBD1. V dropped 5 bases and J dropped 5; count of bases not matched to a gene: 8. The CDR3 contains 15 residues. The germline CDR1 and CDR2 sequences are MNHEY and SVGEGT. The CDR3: CASSPRQGAVETQYF. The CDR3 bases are TGTGCCAGCAGTCCACGACAGGGGGCGGTGGAGACCCAGTACTTC.

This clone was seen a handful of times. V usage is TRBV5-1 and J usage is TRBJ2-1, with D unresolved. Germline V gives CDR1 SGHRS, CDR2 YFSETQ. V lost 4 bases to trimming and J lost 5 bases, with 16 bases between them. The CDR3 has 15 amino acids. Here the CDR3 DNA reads TGCGCCAGCAGCCCGACACGACGACGGAACAATGAGCAGTTCTTC. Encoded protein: CASSPTRRRNNEQFF.